This TCR beta chain comes out of a study of vaccination effects on CD4 cells after COVID-19. To note about this clone: Its antigen is as yet unknown.

Method: immunoSEQ multiplex PCR; TCRdb's copy keeps in-frame clones and lacks some. Here the sample spans 60,000 to 80,000 clones, 74% being singletons. Germline CDR1 SNHLY, CDR2 FYNNEI. V shed 7 bases, J shed 2 bases, and the junction held 4 bases outside the gene matches. The CDR3 length is 14 residues. Investigators separated out CD4+ T cells once about eleven days of culture had passed. Every participant took two doses of the BNT162b2 or mRNA-1273 vaccine. This TCR derives from a human donor who received a COVID-19 vaccine. This material consisted of CD4+ T cells from PBMCs cultured without peptide, taken after COVID-19 vaccination. The V and J genes are TRBV2 and TRBJ2-3; TRBD2 agrees at 9 bases. The CDR3 DNA reads as TGTGCCAGCAAGTTAGCGGGGGTCACAGATACGCAGTATTTT. Protein sequence: CASKLAGVTDTQYF.